The sample holds a few counts of the clone carrying this TCR beta chain. Antigen specificity is unknown. V dropped 7 bases and J dropped 4 bases, with 10 bases sitting between them. The CDR3 extends over 11 amino acids. Germline V gives CDR1 SQVTM, CDR2 ANQGSEA. These data belong to a study of CD8+ T cells in alopecia areata. Points from the study as a whole: Throughout tofacitinib, many expanded lesional clones continued to persist in scalp and blood. Unlike in mice, where it was clearer, TCR sharing across patients was less clear, possibly HLA-related.

Treatment described: oral pan-JAK inhibitor, 5-10 mg twice daily. Peripheral blood samples and lesional scalp punch biopsies were obtained from alopecia areata patients. It was cDNA, reverse transcribed from extracted RNA, that served as the sequencing template. Only in-frame clones appear in the TCRdb table, and some are missing; sequencing was by immunoSEQ multiplex PCR. The table includes 200,000 to 250,000 clones, approximately 65% detected once. This receptor was identified in a human donor with alopecia areata. The chain links TRBV29-1 to TRBJ1-2, with D possibly matching TRBD1 (5 bases). The sample here was CD4+ T cells sorted from blood, taken around week 44, from a patient treated with tofacitinib. The CDR3 DNA follows: TGCAGCGCAGTAGGGGTCTATGGCTACACCTTC. It yields the protein CSAVGVYGYTF.